These 2 T cell receptor beta chains came from one sample sequenced in a study of cytomegalovirus exposure and HLA in healthy donors. Clones were sequenced by immunoSEQ multiplex PCR, and TCRdb holds only the in-frame ones, with some missing. The table lists fewer than 60,000 clones, roughly 94% of them singletons. The sample was PBMCs. The receptors were sampled from a woman between 18 and 29 years old in good health and CMV-seropositive.

For the CDR3, the DNA is TGTGCCAGCAGCATGGGACAGGGGGCCTACGAGCAGTACTTC. As protein: CASSMGQGAYEQYF. This chain uses TRBV9 with TRBJ2-7; 11 bases are a match to TRBD1. This CDR3 spans 14 amino acids. Germline V gene lookup returns CDR1 SGDLS and CDR2 YYNGEE. Trimming removed 4 bases from V and 2 bases from J; junction bases left unmatched: 2.

The rearrangement joins TRBV2 to TRBJ1-2, with 8 bases aligning to TRBD1. CDR1 is SNHLY and CDR2 is FYNNEI in the germline V gene. This CDR3 region has 15 residues. V dropped 8 bases and J dropped 3; count of bases not matched to a gene: 11. DNA of the CDR3: TGTGCCAGCGGGGAGGGGGCAGGGGGCTACTATGGCTACACCTTC. Amino acids: CASGEGAGGYYGYTF.